The rows below give T cell receptor beta chains drawn from one sample of a study of blood T cells in healthy people across ages. TCRdb ran MiXCR on the 5' RACE reads and lists one entry per CDR3 protein. The table records about 1.8 million distinct CDR3 sequences, less than 50% of them present only once. Sequencing used blood. Receptor source: a woman in her forties in good health. Both conserved end residues are part of each CDR3. The order of the fields is clone size, D gene, V gene, J gene, CDR3 protein, CDR3 DNA. The D gene is left open where the match is weak. Clone size is stated in some rows and not others, as once, few, many or a class when expanded.

>.|TRBD2|TRBV20-1|TRBJ2-3
CSARPSGGRGADTQYF
TGCAGTGCAAGGCCTAGCGGTGGACGCGGGGCAGATACGCAGTATTTT
>.|.|TRBV29-1|TRBJ1-1
CSVSPQGPNTEAFF
TGCAGCGTTAGCCCCCAGGGCCCTAACACTGAAGCTTTCTTT
>.|TRBD2|TRBV6-6|TRBJ2-1
CASSYPGGLYNEQFF
TGTGCCAGCAGTTACCCGGGGGGTCTCTACAATGAGCAGTTCTTC
>.|.|TRBV4-3|TRBJ2-1
CASSQDFGDGEQFF
TGCGCCAGCAGCCAAGATTTCGGGGACGGTGAGCAGTTCTTC
>.|.|TRBV6-2/TRBV6-3|TRBJ2-7
CASSYAVGSYEQYF
TGTGCCAGCAGTTACGCAGTGGGATCCTACGAGCAGTACTTC
>.|TRBD2|TRBV5-8|TRBJ2-5
CASSSGTTKTQYF
TGTGCCAGCAGTTCCGGGACTACTAAGACCCAGTACTTC
>.|TRBD1|TRBV20-1|TRBJ2-1
CSDGRGNEQFF
TGCAGTGACGGCAGGGGGAATGAGCAGTTCTTC
>once|TRBD1|TRBV20-1|TRBJ1-6
CSASTGVNSPLHF
TGCAGTGCTAGTACAGGGGTGAATTCACCCCTCCACTTT
>.|TRBD1|TRBV11-2|TRBJ1-4
CASSLFPDRNEKLFF
TGTGCCAGCAGCTTATTCCCGGACAGGAATGAAAAACTGTTTTTT
>.|TRBD1|TRBV27|TRBJ1-1
CASSLRWTGTTEAFF
TGTGCCAGCAGTCTCCGATGGACAGGGACCACTGAAGCTTTCTTT
>.|TRBD2|TRBV7-7|TRBJ2-5
CASSPGTSPQETQYF
TGTGCTAGCAGCCCCGGGACTAGCCCCCAAGAGACCCAGTACTTC
>.|TRBD2|TRBV27|TRBJ2-1
CASRAGTRVYEQFF
TGTGCCAGCAGAGCCGGGACTAGGGTCTATGAGCAGTTCTTC
>.|.|TRBV6-5|TRBJ2-7
CATRRTANYEQYF
TGTGCCACCCGCCGGACAGCAAACTACGAGCAGTACTTC
>.|.|TRBV6-2/TRBV6-3|TRBJ2-1
CASSDSGANNEQFF
TGTGCCAGCAGTGACTCGGGAGCAAACAATGAGCAGTTCTTC
>.|.|TRBV4-1|TRBJ2-1
CASSQADRGGLYNEQFF
TGCGCCAGCAGCCAGGCGGATCGCGGGGGCTTATACAATGAGCAGTTCTTC
>few|.|TRBV5-1|TRBJ2-3
CASSSTSKVTDTQYF
TGCGCCAGCAGCTCGACTAGTAAGGTAACAGATACGCAGTATTTT
>.|TRBD1|TRBV27|TRBJ2-6
CASSTRTGGVGANVLTF
TGTGCCAGCAGCACACGGACAGGGGGTGTGGGGGCCAACGTCCTGACTTTC
>.|TRBD2|TRBV4-2|TRBJ2-7
CASSPIGLAGSYSYEQYF
TGTGCCAGCAGTCCCATCGGACTAGCGGGGTCCTACTCCTACGAGCAGTACTTC
>.|.|TRBV7-2|TRBJ2-7
CASSRSVGFYEQYF
TGTGCCAGCAGCCGCAGCGTAGGATTCTACGAGCAGTACTTC
>.|TRBD1|TRBV7-9|TRBJ1-1
CASSPQGVAEAFF
TGTGCCAGCAGCCCCCAGGGGGTTGCTGAAGCTTTCTTT
>.|.|TRBV7-2|TRBJ1-6
CASSDSGSANSPLHF
TGTGCCAGCAGCGATTCAGGGAGCGCGAATTCACCCCTCCACTTT
>.|.|TRBV10-3|TRBJ2-5
CATSSDSQETQYF
TGTGCCACCAGCTCCGACTCGCAAGAGACCCAGTACTTC
>.|.|TRBV24-1|TRBJ2-1
CATSDGRPASYNEQFF
TGTGCCACCAGTGATGGACGGCCAGCCAGTTACAATGAGCAGTTCTTC
>.|.|TRBV29-1|TRBJ1-4
CSVLGLATNEKLFF
TGCAGCGTTTTAGGGTTGGCAACTAATGAAAAACTGTTTTTT
>.|TRBD2|TRBV2|TRBJ2-5
CASSESSGAGETQYF
TGTGCCAGCAGTGAATCTAGCGGGGCAGGGGAGACCCAGTACTTC
>.|TRBD2|TRBV7-3|TRBJ2-4
CASSLRFSGAYNEQYF
TGTGCCAGCAGCCTAAGGTTTAGCGGGGCGTACAATGAGCAGTACTTC
>.|.|TRBV20-1|TRBJ2-4
CSARDGQGRAKNIQYF
TGCAGTGCTAGAGATGGGCAGGGGAGAGCCAAAAACATTCAGTACTTC
>.|.|TRBV3-1|TRBJ2-5
CASSQEVGTSWETQYF
TGTGCCAGCAGCCAAGAAGTGGGGACTTCCTGGGAGACCCAGTACTTC
>.|TRBD1|TRBV6-5|TRBJ1-2
CASSYRGQGRGYTF
TGTGCCAGCAGCTACCGGGGACAGGGGCGCGGCTACACCTTC
>.|.|TRBV21-1|TRBJ1-2
CASSKKNRSSYGYTF
TGTGCCAGCAGCAAAAAGAACAGATCGTCCTATGGCTACACCTTC
>few|.|TRBV20-1|TRBJ1-4
CSARRLNEKLFF
TGCAGTGCTAGACGGCTAAATGAAAAACTGTTTTTT
>.|.|TRBV29-1|TRBJ2-3
CSVDWAGTSTDTQYF
TGCAGCGTTGATTGGGCGGGAACGAGCACAGATACGCAGTATTTT
>few|.|TRBV7-2|TRBJ2-4
CASSFTGGNIQYF
TGTGCCAGCAGCTTCACTGGGGGGAACATTCAGTACTTC
>.|TRBD1|TRBV29-1|TRBJ2-4
CSAQCVGQGYNLAKNIQYF
TGCAGCGCCCAATGCGTGGGACAGGGTTACAACCTAGCCAAAAACATTCAGTACTTC
>.|TRBD1|TRBV20-1|TRBJ1-2
CSARGFGMGRQGADGYTF
TGCAGTGCTAGAGGGTTTGGGATGGGGCGACAGGGGGCAGATGGCTACACCTTC
>few|TRBD1|TRBV2|TRBJ2-6
CASSLGQYPGANVLTF
TGTGCCAGCAGCTTGGGACAGTACCCTGGGGCCAACGTCCTGACTTTC
>few|TRBD1|TRBV20-1|TRBJ2-1
CSARRDRVDNEQFF
TGCAGTGCTAGGAGGGACAGGGTTGACAATGAGCAGTTCTTC
>.|.|TRBV12-3/TRBV12-4|TRBJ1-6
CASRGRLLNSPLHF
TGTGCCAGCCGGGGGCGGCTCTTAAATTCACCCCTCCACTTT
>few|.|TRBV4-1|TRBJ2-3
CASSHPRGAASSTDTQYF
TGCGCCAGCAGCCATCCCCGGGGAGCGGCGTCAAGCACAGATACGCAGTATTTT
>.|.|TRBV28|TRBJ2-5
CASSLFEGKETQYF
TGTGCCAGCAGTTTATTTGAGGGGAAAGAGACCCAGTACTTC
>.|.|TRBV19|TRBJ2-1
CASSWGIWDNEQFF
TGTGCCAGTAGCTGGGGGATCTGGGACAATGAGCAGTTCTTC
>.|TRBD1|TRBV11-2|TRBJ1-2
CASSSGQMANYGYTF
TGTGCCAGCAGCTCGGGACAGATGGCTAACTATGGCTACACCTTC
>.|TRBD2|TRBV27|TRBJ2-1
CASSLLSGGVKPNEQFF
TGTGCCAGCAGTTTACTCTCGGGGGGAGTAAAACCCAATGAGCAGTTCTTC
>.|.|TRBV7-9|TRBJ1-2
CASSDQRGPYGYTF
TGTGCCAGCAGCGACCAGAGGGGTCCCTATGGCTACACCTTC
>.|.|TRBV7-9|TRBJ1-2
CASSFPGPTNYGYTF
TGTGCCAGCAGCTTCCCGGGACCAACTAACTATGGCTACACCTTC
>.|.|TRBV4-3|TRBJ1-2
CASSRAGAATYGYTF
TGCGCCAGCAGCCGGGCGGGGGCTGCTACCTATGGCTACACCTTC
>.|TRBD1|TRBV15|TRBJ2-4
CATSREPRTGKNIQYF
TGTGCCACCAGCAGAGAGCCCCGGACAGGGAAAAACATTCAGTACTTC
>.|.|TRBV27|TRBJ1-1
CVSSLSRLNTEAFF
TGTGTCAGCAGTTTAAGCCGACTGAACACTGAAGCTTTCTTT
>.|TRBD2|TRBV15|TRBJ2-1
CATSRDWLAGNNEQFF
TGTGCCACCAGCAGAGATTGGCTAGCGGGGAACAATGAGCAGTTCTTC
>.|TRBD2|TRBV20-1|TRBJ2-1
CSARLAVSYNEQFF
TGCAGTGCCCGACTAGCGGTGTCCTACAATGAGCAGTTCTTC
>.|.|TRBV28|TRBJ1-5
CARGPFRDSNQPQHF
TGTGCCAGAGGTCCCTTCAGGGATAGCAATCAGCCCCAGCATTTT
>.|TRBD2|TRBV20-1|TRBJ2-5
CSARSSGETQYF
TGCAGTGCTAGATCTAGCGGGGAGACCCAGTACTTC
>few|.|TRBV6-5|TRBJ2-7
CASSTVEPQREQYF
TGTGCCAGCAGTACGGTGGAGCCCCAGAGGGAGCAGTACTTC